The source of this T cell receptor beta chain is a study of spatial heterogeneity in lung cancer. Study information: TCR and UMI combinations that were unique each appeared, on average, more than ten times in raw reads. Study findings and constraints: Higher tumor mutation counts went along with higher counts of expanded intratumoral alpha and beta TCRs.

TCRdb reanalysed the 5' RACE reads using MiXCR and keeps one entry per CDR3 protein. This table has thousands of distinct CDR3 sequences, more than 13% appearing once. Concerning this clonotype: Its matching antigen is unknown. The library was designed around alpha chains, so this beta chain is a stray read whose abundance carries little weight.

The CDR3 runs 13 residues. Germline CDR1 is MNHEY and CDR2 is SVGAGI. V lost 1 base to trimming and J lost 2 bases, with 5 bases between them. The time point here: sample taken at primary tumor resection. Sequencing was performed on lung tumor tissue, taken at surgery. V is TRBV6-5 and J is TRBJ2-5; no definite D call. The source of this sequence is a female donor with early-stage non-small cell lung cancer. In DNA form, the CDR3 reads TGTGCCAGCAGTTACTGGTGGCAAGAGACCCAGTACTTC. Translated, it gives CASSYWWQETQYF.